This T cell receptor (beta chain) was captured in a study of blood T cell repertoires in COVID-19. Turning to the study itself: Acute and convalescent COVID-19 samples came from the United States, Italy and Spain.

CDR3 length: 14 amino acids. CDR1 and CDR2 from the germline V gene are GTSNPN and SVGIG (reference sequence). Trimming pared 5 bases from V and 0 bases from J, leaving 11 bases between. Patients at the Seattle site were enrolled during active infection and followed longitudinally. Generated by immunoSEQ multiplex PCR, the TCRdb table keeps only in-frame clones and is missing some. This table holds around 140,000 clones, about 87% found once. Material for sequencing was peripheral blood. The source is a human donor with COVID-19, enrolled during active disease. The donor label of this sample is uncertain. The rearrangement joins TRBV30 to TRBJ2-1; D is possibly TRBD2 (6 bases). In DNA form, the CDR3 reads TGTGCCTGGGCCGGACTAAGCTCCTACAATGAGCAGTTCTTC. Protein sequence: CAWAGLSSYNEQFF. The full variable domain, in which reference TRBV30 and TRBJ2-1 provide the parts outside the CDR3, is SQTIHQWPATLVQPVGSPLSLECTVEGTSNPNLYWYRQAAGRGLQLLFYSVGIGQISSEVPQNLSASRPQDRQFILSSKKLLLSDSGFYLCAWAGLSSYNEQFFGPGTRLTVL.